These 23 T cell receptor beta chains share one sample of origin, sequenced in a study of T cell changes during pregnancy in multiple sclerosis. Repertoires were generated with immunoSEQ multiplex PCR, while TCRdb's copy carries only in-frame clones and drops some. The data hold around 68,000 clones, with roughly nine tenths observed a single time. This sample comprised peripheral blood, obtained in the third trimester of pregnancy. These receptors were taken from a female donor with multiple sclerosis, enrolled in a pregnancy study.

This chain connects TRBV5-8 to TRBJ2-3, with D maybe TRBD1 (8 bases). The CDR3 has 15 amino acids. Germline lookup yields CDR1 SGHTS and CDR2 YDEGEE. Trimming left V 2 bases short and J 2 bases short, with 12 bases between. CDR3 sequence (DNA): TGTGCCAGCAGCTTACAGGGGGGGGACACAGATACGCAGTATTTT. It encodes CASSLQGGDTDTQYF.

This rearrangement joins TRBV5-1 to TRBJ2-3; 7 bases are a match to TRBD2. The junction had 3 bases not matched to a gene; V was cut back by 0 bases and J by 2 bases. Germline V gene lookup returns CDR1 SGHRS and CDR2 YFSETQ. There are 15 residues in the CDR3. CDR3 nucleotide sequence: TGCGCCAGCAGCTTGGGGCTAGCGGACACAGATACGCAGTATTTT. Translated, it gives CASSLGLADTDTQYF.

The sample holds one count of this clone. The CDR3 reads CASSTTLDTQYF. The CDR3 DNA follows: TGTGCCAGCAGCACAACGTTAGATACGCAGTATTTT. The V call is TRBV7-2, the J call TRBJ2-3; D is undetermined. CDR3 length equals 12 residues. Trimming pared 5 bases from V and 5 bases from J, leaving 8 bases between. Germline CDR1 and CDR2: SGHTA and FQGNSA. The entire variable domain, with the rest obtained from reference TRBV7-2 and TRBJ2-3, is as follows: GAGVSQSPSNKVTEKGKDVELRCDPISGHTALYWYRQSLGQGLEFLIYFQGNSAPDKSGLPSDRFSAERTGGSVSTLTIQRTQQEDSAVYLCASSTTLDTQYFGPGTRLTVL.

The CDR3 reads CASSPSMERGSGANVLTF. The CDR3 nucleotides read TGTGCCAGCAGCCCATCAATGGAGAGAGGATCTGGGGCCAACGTCCTGACTTTC. The chain employs TRBV9 and TRBJ2-6; D is unresolved. The CDR3 totals 18 residues. Germline CDR1 SGDLS, CDR2 YYNGEE. The V gene lost 4 bases and the J gene lost 1 base, with 18 bases spanning the gap.

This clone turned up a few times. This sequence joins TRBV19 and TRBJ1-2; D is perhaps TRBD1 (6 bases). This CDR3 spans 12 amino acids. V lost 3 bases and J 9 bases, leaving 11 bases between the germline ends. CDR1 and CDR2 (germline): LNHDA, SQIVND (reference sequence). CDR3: CASSIDRSSYTF. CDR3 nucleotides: TGTGCCAGTAGTATCGACAGGTCCAGCTACACCTTC.

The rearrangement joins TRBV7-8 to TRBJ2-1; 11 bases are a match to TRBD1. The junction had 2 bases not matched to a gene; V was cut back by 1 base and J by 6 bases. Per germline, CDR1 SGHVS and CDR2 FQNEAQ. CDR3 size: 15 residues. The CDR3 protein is CASSLGGTGGNEQFF. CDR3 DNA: TGTGCCAGCAGCTTAGGAGGGACAGGGGGCAATGAGCAGTTCTTC.

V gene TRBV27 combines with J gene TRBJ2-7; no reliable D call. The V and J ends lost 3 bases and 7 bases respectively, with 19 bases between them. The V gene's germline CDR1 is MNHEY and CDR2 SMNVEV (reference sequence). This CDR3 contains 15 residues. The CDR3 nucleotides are TGTGCCAGCAGTTTTACGCCGCGGAGTACGATTGAGCAGTACTTC. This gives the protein CASSFTPRSTIEQYF.

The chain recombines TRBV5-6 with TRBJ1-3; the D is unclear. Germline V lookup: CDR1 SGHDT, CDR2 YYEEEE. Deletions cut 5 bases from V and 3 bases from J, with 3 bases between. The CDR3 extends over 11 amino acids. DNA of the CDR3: TGTGCCAGCAGTCGTGGAAACACCATATATTTT. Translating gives CASSRGNTIYF.

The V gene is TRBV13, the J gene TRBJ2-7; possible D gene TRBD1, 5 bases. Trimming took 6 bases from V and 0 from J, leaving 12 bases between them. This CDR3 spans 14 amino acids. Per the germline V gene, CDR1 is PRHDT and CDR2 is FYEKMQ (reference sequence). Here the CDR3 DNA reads TGTGCCAGCAGGCGAACAGGAGACTCCTACGAGCAGTACTTC. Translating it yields CASRRTGDSYEQYF.

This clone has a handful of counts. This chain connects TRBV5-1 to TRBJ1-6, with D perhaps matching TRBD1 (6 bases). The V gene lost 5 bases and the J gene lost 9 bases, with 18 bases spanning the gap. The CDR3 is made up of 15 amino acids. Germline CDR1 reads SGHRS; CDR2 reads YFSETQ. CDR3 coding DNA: TGCGCCAGCAGTATAAATGGACAGTTTCGTTCACCCCTCCACTTT. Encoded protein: CASSINGQFRSPLHF.

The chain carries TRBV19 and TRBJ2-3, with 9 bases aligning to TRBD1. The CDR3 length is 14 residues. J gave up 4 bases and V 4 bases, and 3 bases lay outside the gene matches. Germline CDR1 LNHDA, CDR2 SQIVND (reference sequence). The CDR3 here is CASSTTGGADTQYF. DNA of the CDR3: TGTGCCAGTAGTACTACAGGGGGCGCAGATACGCAGTATTTT.

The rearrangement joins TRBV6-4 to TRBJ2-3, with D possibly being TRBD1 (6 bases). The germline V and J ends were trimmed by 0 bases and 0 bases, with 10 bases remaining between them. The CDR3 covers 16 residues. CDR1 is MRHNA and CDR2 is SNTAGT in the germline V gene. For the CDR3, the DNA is TGTGCCAGCAGTGACTCAGGGGGACGGAGCACAGATACGCAGTATTTT. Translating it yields CASSDSGGRSTDTQYF.

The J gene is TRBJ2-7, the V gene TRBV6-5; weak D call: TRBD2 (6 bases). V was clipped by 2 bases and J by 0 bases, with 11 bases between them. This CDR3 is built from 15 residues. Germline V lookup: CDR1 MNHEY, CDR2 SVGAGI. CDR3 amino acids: CASSYAGLSSYEQYF. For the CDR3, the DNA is TGTGCCAGCAGTTACGCGGGACTCAGCTCCTACGAGCAGTACTTC.

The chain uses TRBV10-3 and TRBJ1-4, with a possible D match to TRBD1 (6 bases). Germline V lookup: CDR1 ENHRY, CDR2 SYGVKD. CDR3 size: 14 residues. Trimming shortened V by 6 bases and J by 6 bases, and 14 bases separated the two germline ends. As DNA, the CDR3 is TGTGCCATCAGCGTTTCGGCAGGGGATGAAAAACTGTTTTTT. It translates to CAISVSAGDEKLFF.

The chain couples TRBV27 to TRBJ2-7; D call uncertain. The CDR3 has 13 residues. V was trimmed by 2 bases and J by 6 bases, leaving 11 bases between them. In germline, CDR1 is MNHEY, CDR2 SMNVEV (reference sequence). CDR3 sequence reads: CASSLRTAGEQYF. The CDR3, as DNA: TGTGCCAGCAGTTTACGAACGGCAGGCGAGCAGTACTTC.

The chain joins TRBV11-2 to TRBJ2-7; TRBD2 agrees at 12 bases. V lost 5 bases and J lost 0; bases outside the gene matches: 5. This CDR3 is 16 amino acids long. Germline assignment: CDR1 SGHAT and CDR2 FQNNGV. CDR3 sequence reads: CASSIGTSGSSYEQYF. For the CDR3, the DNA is TGTGCCAGCAGCATCGGGACTAGCGGGTCCTCCTACGAGCAGTACTTC.

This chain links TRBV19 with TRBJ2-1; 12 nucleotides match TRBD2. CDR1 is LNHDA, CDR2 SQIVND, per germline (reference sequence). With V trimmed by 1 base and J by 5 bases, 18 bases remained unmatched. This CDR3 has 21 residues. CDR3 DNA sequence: TGTGCCAGTAGTATAGGAGTTGCTAGCGGGGGGGCAATTATGGGGGACAATGAGCAGTTCTTC. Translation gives CASSIGVASGGAIMGDNEQFF.

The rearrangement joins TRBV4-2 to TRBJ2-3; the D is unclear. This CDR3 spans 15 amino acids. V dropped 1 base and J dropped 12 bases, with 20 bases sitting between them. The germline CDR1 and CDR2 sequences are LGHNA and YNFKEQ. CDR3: CASSQVASSRDPQYF. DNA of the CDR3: TGTGCCAGCAGCCAAGTAGCTTCCAGTAGAGATCCTCAGTATTTT.

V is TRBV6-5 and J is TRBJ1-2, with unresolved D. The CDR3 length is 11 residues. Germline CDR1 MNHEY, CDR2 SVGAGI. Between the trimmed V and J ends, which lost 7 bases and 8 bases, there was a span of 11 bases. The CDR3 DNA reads TGTGCCAGCATAGGGAGGTACGGCTACACCTTC. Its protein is CASIGRYGYTF.

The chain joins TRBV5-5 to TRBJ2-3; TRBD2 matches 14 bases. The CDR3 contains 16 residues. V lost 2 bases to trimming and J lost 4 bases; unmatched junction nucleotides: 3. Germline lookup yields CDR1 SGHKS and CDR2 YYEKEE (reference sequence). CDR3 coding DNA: TGTGCCAGCAGCTTCGGGACTAGCGGGGGTGCAGATACGCAGTATTTT. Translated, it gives CASSFGTSGGADTQYF.

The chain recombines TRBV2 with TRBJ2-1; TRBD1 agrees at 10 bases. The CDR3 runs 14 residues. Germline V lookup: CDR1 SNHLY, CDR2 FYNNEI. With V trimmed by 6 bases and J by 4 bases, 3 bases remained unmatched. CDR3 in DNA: TGTGCCAGCAGGACAGGGGGCGCATACAATGAGCAGTTCTTC. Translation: CASRTGGAYNEQFF.

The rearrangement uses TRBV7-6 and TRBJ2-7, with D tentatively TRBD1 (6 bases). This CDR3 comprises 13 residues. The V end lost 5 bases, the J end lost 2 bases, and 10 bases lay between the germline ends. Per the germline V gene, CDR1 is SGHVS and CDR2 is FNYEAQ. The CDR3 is CASSTGQPYEQYF. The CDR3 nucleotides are TGTGCCAGCAGCACTGGACAGCCCTACGAGCAGTACTTC.

The CDR3 region is CASSSRYKRSTDTQYF. In nucleotides, the CDR3 is TGTGCCAGCAGCTCTAGGTACAAACGTAGCACAGATACGCAGTATTTT. The chain joins TRBV11-2 to TRBJ2-3; D unclear. The V gene's germline CDR1 is SGHAT and CDR2 FQNNGV. The CDR3 is 16 residues long. V was cut by 4 bases and J by 0 bases, with 14 bases left in between. The full variable domain, its missing parts supplied by reference TRBV11-2 and TRBJ2-3, is EAGVAQSPRYKIIEKRQSVAFWCNPISGHATLYWYQQILGQGPKLLIQFQNNGVVDDSQLPKDRFSAERLKGVDSTLKIQPAKLEDSAVYLCASSSRYKRSTDTQYFGPGTRLTVL.